Sequencing of this T cell receptor (beta chain) was carried out in a study of T cell repertoires in cytomegalovirus infection. For the study at large: It was the public TCR beta signatures that indicated both CMV infection and matching HLA type. Overall study findings and caveats: Ex vivo, HLA-C-restricted CMV-specific TCR beta clonotypes prevailed over the rest of the response. Cumulated frequencies of public TCR beta families served to identify carriers of CMV plus the relevant HLA.

Germline CDR1 is SQVTM and CDR2 is ANQGSEA. With 1 base removed from V and 2 bases from J, the gap between germline ends came to 15 bases. The CDR3 spans 17 residues. Using its own MiXCR run on the reads, TCRdb lists one record per CDR3 protein. In the table there are some 300,000 distinct CDR3 sequences, roughly 13% of which are singletons. This clonotype has a handful of counts. What it binds is unknown. The rearrangement links TRBV29-1 to TRBJ1-6; D gene uncertain. Material for sequencing was PBMCs. The sequence was collected from a human donor in good health (CMV status not recorded). Some clones in this sample may be carry-over from other donors' samples. CDR3: CSVEGRAGSAYNSPLHF. CDR3 DNA sequence: TGCAGCGTTGAAGGCCGGGCGGGAAGCGCCTATAATTCACCCCTCCACTTT.